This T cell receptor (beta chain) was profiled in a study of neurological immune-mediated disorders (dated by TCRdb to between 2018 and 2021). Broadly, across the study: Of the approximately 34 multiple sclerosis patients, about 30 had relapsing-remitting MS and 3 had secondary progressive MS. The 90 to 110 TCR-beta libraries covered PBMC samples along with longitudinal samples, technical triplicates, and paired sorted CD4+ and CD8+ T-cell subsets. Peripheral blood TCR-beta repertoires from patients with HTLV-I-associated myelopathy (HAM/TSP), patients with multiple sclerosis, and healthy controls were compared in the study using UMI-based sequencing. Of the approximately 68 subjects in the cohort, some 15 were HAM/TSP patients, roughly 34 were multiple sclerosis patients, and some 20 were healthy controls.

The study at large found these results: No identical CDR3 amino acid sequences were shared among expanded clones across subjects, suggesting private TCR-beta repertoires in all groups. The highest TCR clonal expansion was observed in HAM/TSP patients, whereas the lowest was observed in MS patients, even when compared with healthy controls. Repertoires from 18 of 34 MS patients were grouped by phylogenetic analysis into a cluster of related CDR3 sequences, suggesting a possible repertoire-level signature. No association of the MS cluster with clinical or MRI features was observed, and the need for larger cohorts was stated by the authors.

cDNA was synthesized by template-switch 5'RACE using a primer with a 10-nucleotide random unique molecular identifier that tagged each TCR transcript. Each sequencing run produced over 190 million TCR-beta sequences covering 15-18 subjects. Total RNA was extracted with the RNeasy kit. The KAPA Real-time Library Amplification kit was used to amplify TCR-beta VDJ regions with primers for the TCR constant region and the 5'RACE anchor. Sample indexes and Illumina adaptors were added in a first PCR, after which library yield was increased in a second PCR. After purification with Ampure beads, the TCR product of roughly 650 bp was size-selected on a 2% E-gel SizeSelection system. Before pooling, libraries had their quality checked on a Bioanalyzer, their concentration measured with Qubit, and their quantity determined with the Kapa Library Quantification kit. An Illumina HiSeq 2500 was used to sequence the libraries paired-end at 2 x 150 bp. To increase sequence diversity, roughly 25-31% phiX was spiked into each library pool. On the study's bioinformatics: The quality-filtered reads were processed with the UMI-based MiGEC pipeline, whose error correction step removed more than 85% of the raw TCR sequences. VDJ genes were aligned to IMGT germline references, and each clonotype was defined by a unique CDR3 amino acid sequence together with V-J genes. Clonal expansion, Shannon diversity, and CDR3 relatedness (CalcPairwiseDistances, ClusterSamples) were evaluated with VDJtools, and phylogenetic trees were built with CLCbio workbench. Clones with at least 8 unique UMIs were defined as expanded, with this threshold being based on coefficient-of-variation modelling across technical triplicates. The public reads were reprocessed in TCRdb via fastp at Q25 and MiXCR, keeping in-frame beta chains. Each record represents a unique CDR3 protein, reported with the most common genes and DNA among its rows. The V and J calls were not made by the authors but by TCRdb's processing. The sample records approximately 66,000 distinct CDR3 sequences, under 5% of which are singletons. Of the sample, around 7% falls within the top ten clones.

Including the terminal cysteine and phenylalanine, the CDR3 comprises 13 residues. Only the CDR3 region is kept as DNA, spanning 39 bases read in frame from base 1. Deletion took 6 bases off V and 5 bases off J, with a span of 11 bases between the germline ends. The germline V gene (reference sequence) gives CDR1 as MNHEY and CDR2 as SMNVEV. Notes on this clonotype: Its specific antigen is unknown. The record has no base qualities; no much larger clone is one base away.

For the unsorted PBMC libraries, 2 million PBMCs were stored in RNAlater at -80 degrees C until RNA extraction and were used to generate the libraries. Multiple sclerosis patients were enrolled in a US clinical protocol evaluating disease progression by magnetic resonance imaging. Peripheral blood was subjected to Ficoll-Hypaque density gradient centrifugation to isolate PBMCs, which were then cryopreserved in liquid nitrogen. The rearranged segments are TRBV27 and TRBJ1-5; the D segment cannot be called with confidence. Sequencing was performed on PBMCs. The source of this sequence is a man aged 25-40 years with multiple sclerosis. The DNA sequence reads TGTGCCAGCAGCTTCGAAGGCTATCAGCCCCAGCATTTT. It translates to CASSFEGYQPQHF.